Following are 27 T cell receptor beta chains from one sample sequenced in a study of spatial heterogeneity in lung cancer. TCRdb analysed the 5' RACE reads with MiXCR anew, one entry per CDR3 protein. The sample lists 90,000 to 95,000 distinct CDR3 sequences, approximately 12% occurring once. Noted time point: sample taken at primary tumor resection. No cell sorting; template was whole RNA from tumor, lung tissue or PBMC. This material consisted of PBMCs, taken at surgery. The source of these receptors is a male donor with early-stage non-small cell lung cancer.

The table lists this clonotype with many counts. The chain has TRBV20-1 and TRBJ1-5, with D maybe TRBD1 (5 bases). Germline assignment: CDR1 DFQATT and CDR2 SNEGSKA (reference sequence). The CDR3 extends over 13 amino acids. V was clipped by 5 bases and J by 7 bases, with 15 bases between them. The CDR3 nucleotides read TGCAGTGCTGGTTGGGGGGAAGGACAGCCCCAGCATTTT. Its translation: CSAGWGEGQPQHF.

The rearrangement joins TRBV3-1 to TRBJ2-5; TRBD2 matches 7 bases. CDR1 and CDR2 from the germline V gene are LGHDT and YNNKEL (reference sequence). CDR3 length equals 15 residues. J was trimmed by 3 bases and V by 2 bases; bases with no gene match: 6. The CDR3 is CASSQFSGPEETQYF. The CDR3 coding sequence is TGTGCCAGCAGCCAATTTAGCGGGCCGGAAGAGACCCAGTACTTC.

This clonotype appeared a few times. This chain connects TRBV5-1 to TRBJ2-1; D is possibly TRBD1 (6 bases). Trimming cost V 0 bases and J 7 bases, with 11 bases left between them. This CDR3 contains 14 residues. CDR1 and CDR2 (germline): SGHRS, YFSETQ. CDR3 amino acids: CASSLEQGWNEQFF. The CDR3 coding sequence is TGCGCCAGCAGCTTGGAACAGGGATGGAATGAGCAGTTCTTC.

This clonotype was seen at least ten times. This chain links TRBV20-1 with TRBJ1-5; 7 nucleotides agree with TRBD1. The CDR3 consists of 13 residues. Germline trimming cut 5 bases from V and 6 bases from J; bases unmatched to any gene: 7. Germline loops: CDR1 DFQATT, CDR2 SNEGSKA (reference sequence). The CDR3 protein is CSAPTGLVQPQHF. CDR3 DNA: TGCAGTGCTCCGACAGGGTTGGTTCAGCCCCAGCATTTT.

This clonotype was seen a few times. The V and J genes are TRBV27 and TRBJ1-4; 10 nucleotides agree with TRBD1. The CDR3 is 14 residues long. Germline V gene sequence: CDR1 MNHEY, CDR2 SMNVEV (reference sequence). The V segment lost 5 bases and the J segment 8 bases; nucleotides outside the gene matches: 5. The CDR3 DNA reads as TGTGCCAGCAGTCAGGGACAGGGGAGCGAAAAACTGTTTTTT. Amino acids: CASSQGQGSEKLFF. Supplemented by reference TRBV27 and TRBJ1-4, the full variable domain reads EAQVTQNPRYLITVTGKKLTVTCSQNMNHEYMSWYRQDPGLGLRQIYYSMNVEVTDKGDVPEGYKVSRKEKRNFPLILESPSPNQTSLYFCASSQGQGSEKLFFGSGTQLSVL.

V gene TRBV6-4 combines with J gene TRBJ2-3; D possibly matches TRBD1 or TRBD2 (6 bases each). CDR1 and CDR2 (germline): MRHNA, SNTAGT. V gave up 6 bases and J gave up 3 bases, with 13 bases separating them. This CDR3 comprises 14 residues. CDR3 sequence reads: CASSPQGGTDTQYF. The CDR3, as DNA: TGTGCCAGCAGCCCTCAAGGGGGGACAGATACGCAGTATTTT.

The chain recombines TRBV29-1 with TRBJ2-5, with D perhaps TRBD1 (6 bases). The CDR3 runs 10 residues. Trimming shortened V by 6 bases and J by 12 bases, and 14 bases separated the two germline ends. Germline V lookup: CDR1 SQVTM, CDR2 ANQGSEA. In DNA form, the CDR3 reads TGCAGCGTCCTGGACAGTTCCGAGTACTTC. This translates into CSVLDSSEYF.

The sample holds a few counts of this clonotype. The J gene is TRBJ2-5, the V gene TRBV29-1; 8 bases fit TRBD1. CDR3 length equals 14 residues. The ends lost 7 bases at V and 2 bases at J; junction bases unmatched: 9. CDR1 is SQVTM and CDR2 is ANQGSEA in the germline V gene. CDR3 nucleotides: TGCAGCGCTTCAAGAGGGACAGGACAAGAGACCCAGTACTTC. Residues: CSASRGTGQETQYF. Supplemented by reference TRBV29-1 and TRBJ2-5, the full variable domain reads SAVISQKPSRDICQRGTSLTIQCQVDSQVTMMFWYRQQPGQSLTLIATANQGSEATYESGFVIDKFPISRPNLTFSTLTVSNMSPEDSSIYLCSASRGTGQETQYFGPGTRLLVL.

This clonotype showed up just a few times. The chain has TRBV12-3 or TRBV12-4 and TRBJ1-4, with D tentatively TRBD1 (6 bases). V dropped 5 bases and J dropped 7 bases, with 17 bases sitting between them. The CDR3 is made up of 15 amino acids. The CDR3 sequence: CASSTRDIAFEKLFF. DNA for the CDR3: TGTGCCAGCAGTACCCGGGACATCGCCTTTGAAAAACTGTTTTTT.

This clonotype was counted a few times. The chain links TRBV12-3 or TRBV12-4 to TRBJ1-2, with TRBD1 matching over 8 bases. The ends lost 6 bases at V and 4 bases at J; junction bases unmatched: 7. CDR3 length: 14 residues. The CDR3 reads CASSPRQGIYGYTF. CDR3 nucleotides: TGTGCCAGCAGCCCCAGACAGGGGATCTATGGCTACACCTTC.

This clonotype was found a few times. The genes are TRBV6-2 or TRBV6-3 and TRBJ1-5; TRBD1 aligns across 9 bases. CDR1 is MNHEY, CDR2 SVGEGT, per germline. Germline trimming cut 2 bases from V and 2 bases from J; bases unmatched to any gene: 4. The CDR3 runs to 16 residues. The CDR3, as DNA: TGTGCCAGCAGTTACCGCGGGACAGGGCGCAATCAGCCCCAGCATTTT. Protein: CASSYRGTGRNQPQHF.

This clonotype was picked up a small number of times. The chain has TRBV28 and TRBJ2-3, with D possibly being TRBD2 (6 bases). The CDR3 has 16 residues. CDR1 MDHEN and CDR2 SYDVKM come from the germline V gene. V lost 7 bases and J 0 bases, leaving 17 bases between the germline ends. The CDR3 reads CASTRERAASTDTQYF. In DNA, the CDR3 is TGTGCCAGCACCAGAGAGCGGGCTGCTAGCACAGATACGCAGTATTTT.

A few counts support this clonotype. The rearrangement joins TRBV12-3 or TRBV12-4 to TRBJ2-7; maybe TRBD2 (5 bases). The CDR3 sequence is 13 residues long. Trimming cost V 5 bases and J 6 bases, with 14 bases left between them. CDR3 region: CASSPLAAIEQYF. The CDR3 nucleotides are TGTGCCAGCAGTCCGCTAGCAGCCATCGAGCAGTACTTC.

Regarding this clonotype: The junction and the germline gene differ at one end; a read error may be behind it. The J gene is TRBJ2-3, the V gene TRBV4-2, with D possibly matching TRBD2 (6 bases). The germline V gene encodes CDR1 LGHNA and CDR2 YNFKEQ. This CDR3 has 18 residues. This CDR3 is CASRQDHGGTRRGDTQYF. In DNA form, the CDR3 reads TGTGCCAGCAGACAAGATCACGGCGGGACCCGCCGCGGAGATACGCAGTATTTT.

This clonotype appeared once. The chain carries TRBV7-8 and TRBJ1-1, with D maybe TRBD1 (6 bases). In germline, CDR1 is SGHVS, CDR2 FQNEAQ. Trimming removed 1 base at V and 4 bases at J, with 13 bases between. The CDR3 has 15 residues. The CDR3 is CASSLGGGPGTEAFF. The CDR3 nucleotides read TGTGCCAGCAGCTTAGGAGGGGGGCCGGGCACTGAAGCTTTCTTT.

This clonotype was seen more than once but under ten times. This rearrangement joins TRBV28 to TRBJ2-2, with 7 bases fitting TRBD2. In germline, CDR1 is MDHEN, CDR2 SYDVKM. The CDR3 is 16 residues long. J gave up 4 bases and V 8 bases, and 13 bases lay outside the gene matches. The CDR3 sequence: CASVLRAGVFTGELFF. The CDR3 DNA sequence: TGTGCCAGCGTTTTACGCGCGGGGGTATTCACCGGGGAGCTGTTTTTT.

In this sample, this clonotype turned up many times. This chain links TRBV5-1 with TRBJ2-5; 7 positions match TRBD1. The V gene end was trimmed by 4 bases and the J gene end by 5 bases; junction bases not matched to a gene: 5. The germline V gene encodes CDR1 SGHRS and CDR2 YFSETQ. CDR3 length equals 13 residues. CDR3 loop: CASSTTGSETQYF. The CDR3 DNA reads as TGCGCCAGCAGCACGACAGGGTCCGAGACCCAGTACTTC.

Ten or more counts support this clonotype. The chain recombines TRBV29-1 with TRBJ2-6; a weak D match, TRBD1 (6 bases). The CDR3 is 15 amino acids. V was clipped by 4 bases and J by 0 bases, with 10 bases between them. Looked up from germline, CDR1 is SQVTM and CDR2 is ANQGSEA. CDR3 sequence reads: CSVVQGHSGANVLTF. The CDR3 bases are TGCAGCGTTGTACAGGGCCACTCTGGGGCCAACGTCCTGACTTTC.

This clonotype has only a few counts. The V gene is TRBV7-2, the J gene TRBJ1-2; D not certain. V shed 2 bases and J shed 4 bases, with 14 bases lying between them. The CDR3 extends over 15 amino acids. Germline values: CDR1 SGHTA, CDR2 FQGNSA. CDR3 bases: TGTGCCAGCAGCTTATCGTACGCGCGTGGCTATGGCTACACCTTC. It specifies CASSLSYARGYGYTF.

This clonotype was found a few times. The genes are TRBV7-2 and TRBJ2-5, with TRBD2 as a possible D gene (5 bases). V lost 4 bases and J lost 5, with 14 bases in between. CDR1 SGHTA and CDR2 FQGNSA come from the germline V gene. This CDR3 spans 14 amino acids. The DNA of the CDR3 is TGTGCCAGCAGCTCCGGACTGACTGCGGAGACCCAGTACTTC. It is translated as CASSSGLTAETQYF.

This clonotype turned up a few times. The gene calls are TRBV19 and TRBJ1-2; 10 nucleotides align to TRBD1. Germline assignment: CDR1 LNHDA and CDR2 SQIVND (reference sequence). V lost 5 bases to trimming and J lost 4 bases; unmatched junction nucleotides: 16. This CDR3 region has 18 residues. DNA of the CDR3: TGTGCCAGTAGTTTTTCCGGGACAGGGGCCTTCCAGCTCTATGGCTACACCTTC. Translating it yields CASSFSGTGAFQLYGYTF.

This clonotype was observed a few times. In DNA, the CDR3 is TGCAGCGTTGAAGTCGCAGGCACCGGGGAGCTGTTTTTT. Encoded protein: CSVEVAGTGELFF. The V call is TRBV29-1, the J call TRBJ2-2; no clear D gene. V was shortened by 1 base and J by 4 bases, with 7 bases between the two germline ends. The CDR3 spans 13 residues. Germline V gene data show CDR1 as SQVTM and CDR2 as ANQGSEA.

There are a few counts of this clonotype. DNA of the CDR3: TGTGCCAGCAGTTCATGGATGCAAGAGACCCAGTACTTC. Its translation: CASSSWMQETQYF. The V gene is TRBV2, the J gene TRBJ2-5; D unresolved. The CDR3 sequence is 13 residues long. The ends were cut back, 5 bases at V and 2 bases at J, with 9 bases in the middle. Germline V gene lookup returns CDR1 SNHLY and CDR2 FYNNEI.

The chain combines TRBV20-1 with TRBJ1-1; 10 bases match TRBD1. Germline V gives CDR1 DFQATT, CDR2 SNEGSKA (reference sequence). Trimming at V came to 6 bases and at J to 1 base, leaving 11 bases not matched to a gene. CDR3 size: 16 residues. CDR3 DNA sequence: TGCAGTGCAACCGGGACAGGGGACTTTAGGAACACTGAAGCTTTCTTT. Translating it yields CSATGTGDFRNTEAFF.

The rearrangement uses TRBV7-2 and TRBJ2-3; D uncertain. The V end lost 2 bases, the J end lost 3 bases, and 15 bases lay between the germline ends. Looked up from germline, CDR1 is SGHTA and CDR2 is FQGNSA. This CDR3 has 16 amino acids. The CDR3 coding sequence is TGTGCCAGCAGCTTATTCCCCGCACCTGGGACAGATACGCAGTATTTT. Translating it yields CASSLFPAPGTDTQYF.

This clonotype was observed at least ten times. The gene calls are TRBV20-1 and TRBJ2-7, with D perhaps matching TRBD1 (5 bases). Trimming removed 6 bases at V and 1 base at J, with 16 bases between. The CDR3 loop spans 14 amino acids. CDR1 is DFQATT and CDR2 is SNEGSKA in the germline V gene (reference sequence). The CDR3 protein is CSARTRARSYEQYF. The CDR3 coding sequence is TGCAGTGCGAGGACAAGGGCGAGGTCCTACGAGCAGTACTTC.

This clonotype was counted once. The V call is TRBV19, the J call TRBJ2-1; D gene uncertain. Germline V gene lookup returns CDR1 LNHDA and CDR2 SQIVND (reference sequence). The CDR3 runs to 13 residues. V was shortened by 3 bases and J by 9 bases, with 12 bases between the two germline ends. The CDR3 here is CASSMGEMGEQFF. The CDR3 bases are TGTGCCAGTAGTATGGGTGAAATGGGTGAGCAGTTCTTC.